Listed here are 24 T cell receptor beta chains from one sample, sequenced in a study of blood T cells in healthy people across ages. The use of a sample-barcoded 5' primer and a J-beta primer mix characterized a second PCR of about 7 to 12 cycles. Using its own MiXCR run on the 5' RACE reads, TCRdb lists one record per CDR3 protein. Counted here are 1.4 million or so distinct CDR3 sequences, 40% to 45% occurring once; the ten biggest clones make up roughly 3.7%. Sequencing used blood. The receptors were gathered from a young woman in good health.

This clonotype was recorded a few times. V and J are TRBV11-2 and TRBJ2-1; D call uncertain. V was clipped by 5 bases and J by 2 bases, with 16 bases between them. There are 16 residues in the CDR3. Germline V gene data show CDR1 as SGHAT and CDR2 as FQNNGV. The CDR3 loop reads CASSPLRTGTYNEQFF. CDR3 DNA sequence: TGTGCCAGCAGCCCCCTCCGGACGGGCACCTACAATGAGCAGTTCTTC.

V and J are TRBV21-1 and TRBJ2-5; the tabulated D call, TRBD2, remains unverified against the DNA. TRBV21-1 is designated a pseudogene. The CDR3 contains 17 residues. Here the CDR3 reads CASSKSRREYLYNEQYF. DNA of the CDR3: TGTGCCAGCAGCAAAAGTAGGCGGGAGTACCTGTACAATGAGCAGTACTTC.

The rearrangement links TRBV29-1 to TRBJ1-1; no firm D call. V was clipped by 4 bases and J by 5 bases, with 14 bases between them. CDR1 SQVTM and CDR2 ANQGSEA come from the germline V gene. This CDR3 contains 13 residues. CDR3 DNA sequence: TGCAGCGTTGGAGGGTTCGGGCTTACTGAAGCTTTCTTT. Residues: CSVGGFGLTEAFF.

The chain is built from TRBV15 and TRBJ2-3, with no clear D. Looked up from germline, CDR1 is LNHNV and CDR2 is YYDKDF (reference sequence). V dropped 0 bases and J dropped 4 bases, with 8 bases sitting between them. This CDR3 contains 14 residues. The CDR3 loop reads CATSRDLGADTQYF. The DNA of the CDR3 is TGTGCCACCAGCAGAGATTTAGGAGCAGATACGCAGTATTTT.

J is TRBJ2-5 and V is TRBV6-6, with D tentatively TRBD2 (5 bases). The CDR3 has 14 residues. CDR1 is MNHNY and CDR2 is SVGAGI in the germline V gene (reference sequence). V was trimmed by 5 bases and J by 5 bases, leaving 15 bases between them. The CDR3 nucleotides are TGTGCCAGCAGTCGACTAAGGACGGGGGAGACCCAGTACTTC. Translating gives CASSRLRTGETQYF.

This clonotype was detected a few times. The chain has TRBV5-1 and TRBJ1-2; D unresolved. CDR3 size: 13 residues. Trimming took off 2 bases at V and 4 bases at J, with 9 bases between the two ends. Germline CDR1 SGHRS, CDR2 YFSETQ. CDR3 coding DNA: TGCGCCAGCAGCTTCCAGACGACCTATGGCTACACCTTC. As protein: CASSFQTTYGYTF.

The chain is built from TRBV12-3 or TRBV12-4 and TRBJ2-6, with D tentatively TRBD1 (5 bases). The CDR3 has 17 amino acids. V lost 2 bases, J lost 0 bases, and 11 bases lay in between. The CDR3 DNA follows: TGTGCCAGCAGTTTAACCCCAGGGTTCTCTGGGGCCAACGTCCTGACTTTC. This translates into CASSLTPGFSGANVLTF.

In its sample, this clonotype was seen a few times. The chain has TRBV20-1 and TRBJ2-1; D gene uncertain. V was clipped by 5 bases and J by 0 bases, with 11 bases between them. The CDR3 totals 14 residues. CDR1 and CDR2 from the germline V gene are DFQATT and SNEGSKA (reference sequence). The CDR3 spells CSALGRSSYNEQFF. In DNA, the CDR3 is TGCAGTGCTTTGGGCAGGAGCTCCTACAATGAGCAGTTCTTC.

This sequence joins TRBV20-1 and TRBJ1-2, with unresolved D. V shed 2 bases and J shed 3 bases, with 7 bases lying between them. Germline-derived CDR1 and CDR2 are DFQATT and SNEGSKA (reference sequence). CDR3 length equals 12 residues. CDR3 coding DNA: TGCAGTGCTAGAAACACAGACTATGGCTACACCTTC. This codes for CSARNTDYGYTF.

This chain connects TRBV9 to TRBJ2-4; a possible D gene is TRBD1 (5 bases). The CDR3 is made up of 14 amino acids. Deletions cut 2 bases from V and 13 bases from J, with 19 bases between. Germline CDR1 reads SGDLS; CDR2 reads YYNGEE. CDR3 protein: CASSVGANYNEQYF. For the CDR3, the DNA is TGTGCCAGCAGCGTTGGGGCTAATTACAATGAGCAGTACTTC.

The chain uses TRBV18 and TRBJ2-1; 9 bases line up with TRBD2. CDR3 length: 17 residues. Germline V CDR1 and CDR2: KGHSH, LQKENI. V gave up 1 base and J gave up 6 bases; unmatched junction bases: 10. The CDR3 nucleotides are TGTGCCAGCTCACCACGAACGGGACTAGCTTTTGGCAATGAGCAGTTCTTC. It translates to CASSPRTGLAFGNEQFF.

This chain links TRBV4-3 with TRBJ1-5, with TRBD1 as a possible D gene (5 bases). CDR3 size: 15 residues. V lost 5 bases, J lost 5 bases, and 16 bases lay in between. From germline, CDR1 is LGHNA and CDR2 YSLEER. The CDR3 nucleotides read TGCGCCAGCAGCACTGGACCCGGGGGGGATCAGCCCCAGCATTTT. This translates into CASSTGPGGDQPQHF.

The chain uses TRBV2 and TRBJ2-3; 11 bases map to TRBD2. V shed 8 bases and J 0 bases; nucleotides not matched to a gene: 13. Germline-derived CDR1 and CDR2 are SNHLY and FYNNEI. This CDR3 is built from 18 residues. The CDR3 DNA reads TGTGCCAGCTTTAGGAGGCTAGCGGGGGGTCTGAGCACAGATACGCAGTATTTT. Protein product: CASFRRLAGGLSTDTQYF. Full variable domain (remainder filled in from reference TRBV2 and TRBJ2-3): EPEVTQTPSHQVTQMGQEVILRCVPISNHLYFYWYRQILGQKVEFLVSFYNNEISEKSEIFDDQFSVERPDGSNFTLKIRSTKLEDSAMYFCASFRRLAGGLSTDTQYFGPGTRLTVL.

A few counts support this clonotype. This sequence joins TRBV5-1 and TRBJ2-5; possible D gene TRBD1, 6 bases. The V end lost 4 bases, the J end lost 4 bases, and 14 bases lay between the germline ends. The CDR3 has 14 residues. Germline lookup yields CDR1 SGHRS and CDR2 YFSETQ. The CDR3 bases are TGCGCCAGCAGCCGAAAAACAGGGTCAGAGACCCAGTACTTC. Amino acid sequence: CASSRKTGSETQYF.

This clonotype was recorded a few times. The chain carries TRBV20-1 and TRBJ2-4, with 10 bases aligning to TRBD2. The ends lost 1 base at V and 13 bases at J; junction bases unmatched: 13. The germline CDR1 and CDR2 sequences are DFQATT and SNEGSKA (reference sequence). This CDR3 is 15 amino acids long. DNA of the CDR3: TGCAGTGCTAGAGGCGTTAGCGGGAGGTCCTTTGAGCAGTACTTC. Protein product: CSARGVSGRSFEQYF.

DNA of the CDR3: TGTGCCAGCAGTGGCATCGGGAGCTCCTACGAGCAGTACTTC. Its translation is CASSGIGSSYEQYF. The gene calls are TRBV6-2 or TRBV6-3 and TRBJ2-7; TRBD2 is a possible D gene (6 bases). This CDR3 region has 14 residues. CDR1 and CDR2 (germline): MNHEY, SVGEGT. V was clipped by 5 bases and J by 0 bases, with 11 bases between them.

This clonotype was seen only a few times. This rearrangement joins TRBV6-6 to TRBJ1-4; D not resolved. Germline V CDR1 and CDR2: MNHNY, SVGAGI (reference sequence). Trimming left V 6 bases short and J 5 bases short, with 7 bases between. The CDR3 is 12 residues long. CDR3 loop: CASRRENEKLFF. The CDR3 nucleotides are TGTGCCAGCAGGCGGGAAAATGAAAAACTGTTTTTT.

This clonotype was recorded a few times. The J gene is TRBJ2-3, the V gene TRBV7-3; 10 bases match TRBD1. The germline V gene encodes CDR1 SGHTA and CDR2 FQGTGA. Trimming at V came to 3 bases and at J to 0 bases, leaving 6 bases not matched to a gene. The CDR3 totals 17 residues. Written as DNA, the CDR3 is TGTGCCAGCAGCTTGACCGGGACAGGGGACAGCACAGATACGCAGTATTTT. It codes for CASSLTGTGDSTDTQYF.

The chain links TRBV6-5 to TRBJ1-2, with TRBD1 as a possible D gene (5 bases). Trimming removed 5 bases at V and 4 bases at J, with 14 bases between. This CDR3 contains 14 residues. Germline V gives CDR1 MNHEY, CDR2 SVGAGI. The CDR3 loop reads CASSTGAESYGYTF. CDR3 bases: TGTGCCAGCAGTACTGGGGCAGAATCCTATGGCTACACCTTC.

This clonotype was counted only a few times. The rearrangement uses TRBV27 and TRBJ2-5; no firm D call. CDR3 length: 16 residues. Germline lookup yields CDR1 MNHEY and CDR2 SMNVEV (reference sequence). The V gene lost 7 bases and the J gene lost 2 bases, with 20 bases spanning the gap. The CDR3 DNA sequence: TGTGCCAGCAATCCAACCCAGGACGCAGCACAAGAGACCCAGTACTTC. It translates to CASNPTQDAAQETQYF.

This clonotype was detected ten times or more. The chain is built from TRBV7-2 and TRBJ2-3, with D hard to call. The CDR3 totals 13 residues. CDR1 and CDR2 (germline): SGHTA, FQGNSA. With 6 bases removed from V and 0 bases from J, the gap between germline ends came to 7 bases. Here the CDR3 DNA reads TGTGCCAGCAGTTCCCCTAGCACAGATACGCAGTATTTT. Encoded protein: CASSSPSTDTQYF.

V usage is TRBV7-2 and J usage is TRBJ2-1; TRBD2 agrees at 8 bases. The V segment lost 3 bases and the J segment 2 bases; nucleotides outside the gene matches: 3. This CDR3 has 15 amino acids. Germline lookup yields CDR1 SGHTA and CDR2 FQGNSA. The CDR3 sequence is CASSFAGGTYNEQFF. In DNA form, the CDR3 reads TGTGCCAGCAGCTTCGCGGGAGGCACCTACAATGAGCAGTTCTTC.

This chain links TRBV5-1 with TRBJ1-1; tentatively, D is TRBD1 (6 bases). This CDR3 contains 15 residues. The germline gives CDR1 SGHRS, CDR2 YFSETQ. V shed 0 bases and J shed 5 bases, with 14 bases lying between them. The CDR3 bases are TGCGCCAGCAGCTTGGGGGGGCGGAGTGGGACTGAAGCTTTCTTT. It yields the protein CASSLGGRSGTEAFF.

This clonotype was seen only a few times. J is TRBJ2-7 and V is TRBV5-1; the match to TRBD1 covers 10 bases. V was clipped by 5 bases and J by 4 bases; unmatched bases: 9. There are 15 residues in the CDR3. CDR1 and CDR2 from the germline V gene are SGHRS and YFSETQ. CDR3 DNA sequence: TGCGCCAGCAGTTTTGGACAGGGGGGGATGTACGAGCAGTACTTC. It yields the protein CASSFGQGGMYEQYF.